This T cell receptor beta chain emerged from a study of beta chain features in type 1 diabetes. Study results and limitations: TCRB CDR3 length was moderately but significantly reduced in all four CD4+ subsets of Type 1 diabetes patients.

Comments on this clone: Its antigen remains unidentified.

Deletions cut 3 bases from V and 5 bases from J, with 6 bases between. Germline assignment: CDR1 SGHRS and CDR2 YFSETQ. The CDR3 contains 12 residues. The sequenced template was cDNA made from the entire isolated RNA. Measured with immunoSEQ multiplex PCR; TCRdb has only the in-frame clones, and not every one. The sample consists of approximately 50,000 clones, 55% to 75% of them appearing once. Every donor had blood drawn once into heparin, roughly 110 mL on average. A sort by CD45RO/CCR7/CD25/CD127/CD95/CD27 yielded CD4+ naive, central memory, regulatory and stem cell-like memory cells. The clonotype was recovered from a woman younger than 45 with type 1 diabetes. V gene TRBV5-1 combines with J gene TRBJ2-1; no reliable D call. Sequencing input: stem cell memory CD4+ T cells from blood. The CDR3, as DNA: TGCGCCAGCAGCTCAACTCACAATGAGCAGTTCTTC. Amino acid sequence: CASSSTHNEQFF.